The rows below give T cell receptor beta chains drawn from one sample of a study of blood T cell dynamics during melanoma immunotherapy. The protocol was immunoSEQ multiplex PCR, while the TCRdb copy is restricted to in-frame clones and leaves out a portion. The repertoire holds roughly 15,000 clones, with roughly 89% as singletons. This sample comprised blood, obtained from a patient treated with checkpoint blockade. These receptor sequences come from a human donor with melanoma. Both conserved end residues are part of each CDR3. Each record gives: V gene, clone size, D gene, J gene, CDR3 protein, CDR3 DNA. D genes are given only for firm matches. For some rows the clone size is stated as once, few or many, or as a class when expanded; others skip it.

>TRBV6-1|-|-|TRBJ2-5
CASSEQGQETQYF
TGTGCCAGCAGTGAACAGGGGCAAGAGACCCAGTACTTC
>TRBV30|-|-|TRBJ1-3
CAWTGHSSGNTIYF
TGTGCCTGGACCGGACACAGCTCTGGAAACACCATATATTTT
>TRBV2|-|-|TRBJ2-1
CASSGRGEAYNEQFF
TGTGCCAGCAGTGGGAGGGGAGAGGCCTACAATGAGCAGTTCTTC
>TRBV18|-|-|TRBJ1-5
CASSPAAGNQPQHF
TGTGCCAGCTCACCTGCGGCAGGGAATCAGCCCCAGCATTTT
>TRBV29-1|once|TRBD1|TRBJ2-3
CSVGQHSTDTQYF
TGCAGCGTGGGACAGCATAGCACAGATACGCAGTATTTT
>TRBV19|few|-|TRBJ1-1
CASSIGLGSGGTEAFF
TGTGCCAGTAGTATAGGTTTGGGGTCCGGGGGCACTGAAGCTTTCTTT
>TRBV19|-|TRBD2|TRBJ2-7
CASSRGGAISEQYF
TGTGCCAGTAGCCGGGGGGGCGCTATATCCGAGCAGTACTTC
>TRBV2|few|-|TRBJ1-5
CASMTADQPQHF
TGTGCCAGCATGACGGCTGATCAGCCCCAGCATTTT
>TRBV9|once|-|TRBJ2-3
CASSATGTTDTQYF
TGTGCCAGCAGCGCGACCGGGACAACAGATACGCAGTATTTT
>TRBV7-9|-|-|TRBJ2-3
CASRPGFSTDTQYF
TGTGCCAGCAGACCGGGGTTTAGCACAGATACGCAGTATTTT
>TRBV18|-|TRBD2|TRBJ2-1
CASSLTGTKDEQFF
TGTGCCAGCTCGCTTACCGGGACTAAAGATGAGCAGTTCTTC
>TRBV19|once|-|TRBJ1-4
CASKTGSVDNEKLFF
TGTGCCAGTAAGACAGGTAGCGTGGATAATGAAAAACTGTTTTTT
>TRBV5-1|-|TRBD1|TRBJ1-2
CASSTGQGGDGYTF
TGCGCCAGCTCGACGGGACAGGGTGGGGATGGCTACACCTTC
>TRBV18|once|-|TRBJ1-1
CASSPLAGEAFF
TGTGCCAGCTCACCACTCGCAGGTGAAGCTTTCTTT
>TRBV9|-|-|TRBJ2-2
CASSVIPDSLTAGELFF
TGTGCCAGCAGCGTAATTCCGGATAGCTTAACCGCCGGGGAGCTGTTTTTT
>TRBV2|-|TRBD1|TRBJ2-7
CASRGQGTYEQYF
TGTGCCAGCAGGGGACAGGGTACCTACGAGCAGTACTTC
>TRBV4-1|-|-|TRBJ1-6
CASSLAKGFGDSPLHF
TGCGCCAGCAGCCTGGCGAAAGGGTTCGGGGATTCACCCCTCCACTTT
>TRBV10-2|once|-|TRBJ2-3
CASSEALRVHLTDTQYF
TGCGCCAGCAGTGAGGCGTTAAGGGTCCACCTCACAGATACGCAGTATTTT
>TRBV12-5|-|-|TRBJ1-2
CASGLRGDYTF
TGTGCTAGTGGTTTGAGGGGGGACTACACCTTC
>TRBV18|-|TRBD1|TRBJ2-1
CASSPFEPGQGSNEQFF
TGTGCCAGCTCACCTTTCGAGCCGGGACAGGGATCGAATGAGCAGTTCTTC
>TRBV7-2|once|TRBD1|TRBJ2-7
CASSSQGISYEQYF
TGTGCCAGCAGCTCACAGGGGATCTCCTACGAGCAGTACTTC
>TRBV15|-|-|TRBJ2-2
CATSRTGLAEGLSYTGELFF
TGTGCCACCAGCAGAACGGGATTAGCGGAGGGGTTGAGTTACACCGGGGAGCTGTTTTTT
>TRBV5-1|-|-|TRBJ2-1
CASSTGGDEQFF
TGCGCCAGCAGCACAGGAGGTGATGAGCAGTTCTTC
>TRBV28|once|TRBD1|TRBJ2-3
CASSSGQGAVTDTQYF
TGTGCCAGCAGTTCCGGACAGGGCGCGGTCACAGATACGCAGTATTTT
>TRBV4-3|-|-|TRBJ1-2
CASSQAAGANYGYTF
TGCGCCAGTAGCCAAGCCGCCGGAGCAAACTATGGCTACACCTTC
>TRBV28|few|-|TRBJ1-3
CASSSGTTGNTIYF
TGTGCCAGCAGTTCCGGGACAACTGGAAACACCATATATTTT
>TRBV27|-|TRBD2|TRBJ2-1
CASRETSGRVNEQFF
TGTGCCAGCAGAGAGACTAGCGGGAGGGTTAATGAGCAGTTCTTC
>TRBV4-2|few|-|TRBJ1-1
CASSQLNVGDTEAFF
TGTGCCAGCAGCCAACTGAATGTGGGAGACACTGAAGCTTTCTTT
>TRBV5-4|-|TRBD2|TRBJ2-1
CASSLPAGGPYNEQFF
TGTGCCAGCAGCCTGCCCGCGGGAGGGCCGTACAATGAGCAGTTCTTC